The 20 T cell receptor beta chains given below trace back to one sample, sequenced in a study of T cells in Graves' hyperthyroidism and ophthalmopathy. TCR beta CDR3 regions were amplified from RNA transcripts. Using the HTBI primer set, a first-round RT-PCR was run on the TCR CDR3. Via MiXCR, TCRdb re-called the multiplex PCR reads, giving one row per CDR3 protein. Among about 710,000 distinct CDR3 sequences, about 15% were seen once, and the ten largest hold around 8.1%. Specimen: blood. The receptors were sampled from a young man with Graves' hyperthyroidism.

This chain connects TRBV19 to TRBJ1-1, with D tentatively TRBD1 (5 bases). The CDR3 has 15 amino acids. The V and J ends lost 3 bases and 0 bases respectively, with 11 bases between them. Looked up from germline, CDR1 is LNHDA and CDR2 is SQIVND (reference sequence). CDR3 DNA: TGTGCCAGTAGTATCGCGGGACTGATGAACACTGAAGCTTTCTTT. Its translation: CASSIAGLMNTEAFF.

The chain employs TRBV29-1 and TRBJ2-2, with TRBD1 identical over 9 bases. The CDR3 is 15 amino acids. Germline assignment: CDR1 SQVTM and CDR2 ANQGSEA. The V segment lost 7 bases and the J segment 7 bases; nucleotides outside the gene matches: 13. The CDR3, as DNA: TGCAGCGGTGAGGGACAGGGAGTGCAAGACGGGGAGCTGTTTTTT. It specifies CSGEGQGVQDGELFF.

This clonotype has at least ten counts. This chain links TRBV11-2 with TRBJ2-7; TRBD2 agrees at 7 bases. This CDR3 is built from 15 residues. The J segment lost 5 bases and the V segment lost 6 bases, leaving 13 bases of the junction unmatched. The germline V gene has CDR1 SGHAT and CDR2 FQNNGV. The CDR3 coding sequence is TGTGCCAGCAGTTTTACGGTGGGAGGGCCCCACGAGCAGTACTTC. Translating it yields CASSFTVGGPHEQYF. Looking up the rest from reference TRBV11-2 and TRBJ2-7 gives the full variable domain: EAGVAQSPRYKIIEKRQSVAFWCNPISGHATLYWYQQILGQGPKLLIQFQNNGVVDDSQLPKDRFSAERLKGVDSTLKIQPAKLEDSAVYLCASSFTVGGPHEQYFGPGTRLTVT.

This clonotype was counted only a few times. The rearrangement joins TRBV12-3 or TRBV12-4 to TRBJ2-1; D might be TRBD2 (6 bases). CDR3 size: 15 residues. V lost 6 bases, J lost 9 bases, and 21 bases lay in between. CDR3 sequence (DNA): TGTGCCAGCAGCCCCGGGACTCCTCGGACTCGTGAGCAGTTCTTC. Translating gives CASSPGTPRTREQFF.

This clonotype was detected many times. The chain has TRBV28 and TRBJ2-7, with 8 bases lining up with TRBD2. CDR1 is MDHEN, CDR2 SYDVKM, per germline. V trimming: 7 bases; J trimming: 5 bases; junction bases outside the gene matches: 10. The CDR3 is 14 residues long. The DNA for the CDR3 is TGTGCCAGCACCCCGGGGGGGGGCCGGGACGAGCAGTACTTC. Protein sequence: CASTPGGGRDEQYF.

This clonotype was recorded at least ten times. J is TRBJ2-1 and V is TRBV29-1; no reliable D call. CDR3 length: 14 amino acids. Germline lookup yields CDR1 SQVTM and CDR2 ANQGSEA. With 2 bases removed from V and 0 bases from J, the gap between germline ends came to 8 bases. CDR3 residues: CSVEWWDSYNEQFF. The DNA of the CDR3 is TGCAGCGTTGAATGGTGGGACTCCTACAATGAGCAGTTCTTC.

The sample holds a few counts of this clonotype. The J gene is TRBJ2-7, the V gene TRBV6-2 or TRBV6-3; TRBD2 might be the D (6 bases). V dropped 2 bases and J dropped 3 bases, with 17 bases sitting between them. The CDR3 is 16 residues long. The germline gives CDR1 MNHEY, CDR2 SVGEGT. This CDR3 is CASSYPIAGSSYEQYF. DNA for the CDR3: TGTGCCAGCAGTTACCCTATTGCGGGGTCTAGCTACGAGCAGTACTTC.

This clonotype was counted a single time. A read error is possible here, since a much larger clone lies one base away. The chain links TRBV2 to TRBJ2-3; 14 bases match TRBD2. CDR3 length: 15 residues. Germline V CDR1 and CDR2: SNHLY, FYNNEI. With V trimmed by 5 bases and J by 9 bases, 7 bases remained unmatched. CDR3 residues: CASSMGLAGVETQYF. The CDR3 nucleotides read TGTGCCAGCAGTATGGGACTAGCGGGAGTAGAAACGCAGTATTTT.

The rearrangement links TRBV3-1 to TRBJ2-2, with 13 bases identical to TRBD2. V gave up 0 bases and J gave up 5 bases; unmatched junction bases: 6. CDR1 is LGHDT and CDR2 is YNNKEL in the germline V gene (reference sequence). The CDR3 totals 18 residues. CDR3 loop: CASSQDRLAGGWTGELFF. Here the CDR3 DNA reads TGTGCCAGCAGCCAAGATCGACTAGCGGGAGGATGGACCGGGGAGCTGTTTTTT.

The sample holds a few counts of this clonotype. The chain carries TRBV10-3 and TRBJ2-1, with D possibly being TRBD1 or TRBD2 (5 bases each). CDR1 is ENHRY and CDR2 is SYGVKD in the germline V gene. The CDR3 spans 14 residues. V lost 7 bases and J 1 base, leaving 11 bases between the germline ends. As DNA, the CDR3 is TGTGCCATCACGAGGGGCCGATCCTACAATGAGCAGTTCTTC. It specifies CAITRGRSYNEQFF.

This clonotype turned up a few times. The V gene is TRBV6-2 or TRBV6-3, the J gene TRBJ2-2; 11 bases match TRBD2. The CDR3 runs 15 residues. CDR1 is MNHEY and CDR2 is SVGEGT in the germline V gene. V trimming: 5 bases; J trimming: 5 bases; junction bases outside the gene matches: 4. The CDR3 DNA reads as TGTGCCAGCAGTCAACTAGCGGGGGATACCGGGGAGCTGTTTTTT. Translated: CASSQLAGDTGELFF.

The chain is built from TRBV7-2 and TRBJ1-4; D is possibly TRBD1 (5 bases). Germline-derived CDR1 and CDR2 are SGHTA and FQGNSA. The CDR3 covers 15 residues. V lost 6 bases and J lost 6, with 17 bases in between. Here the CDR3 reads CASRPGPGGDEKLFF. DNA for the CDR3: TGTGCCAGCAGACCCGGGCCCGGGGGGGATGAAAAACTGTTTTTT.

This clonotype has a handful of counts. The chain recombines TRBV19 with TRBJ2-7, with 7 bases that match TRBD2. V was clipped by 4 bases and J by 1 base; unmatched bases: 4. This CDR3 has 14 residues. Germline V gives CDR1 LNHDA, CDR2 SQIVND (reference sequence). The CDR3 coding sequence is TGTGCCAGTAGTACCTCGCGGGAGTCCTACGAGCAGTACTTC. Its protein is CASSTSRESYEQYF.

In its sample, this clonotype was seen many times. The junction shows a germline mismatch at one end, possibly a read error. The chain joins TRBV12-3 or TRBV12-4 to TRBJ2-2, with D uncertain. The CDR3 totals 12 residues. This CDR3 reads CASSRRTGELFF. Written as DNA, the CDR3 is TGTGCCAGCAGCCGGAGAACCGGAGAGCTGTTTTTT.

The J gene is TRBJ1-2, the V gene TRBV7-9; TRBD1 aligns across 7 bases. Germline CDR1 reads SEHNR; CDR2 reads FQNEAQ (reference sequence). This CDR3 comprises 14 residues. Trimming removed 1 base from V and 8 bases from J; junction bases left unmatched: 7. This CDR3 reads CASSLGDSRLGYTF. The CDR3 nucleotides read TGTGCCAGCAGCTTAGGGGACAGTCGCCTGGGCTACACCTTC.

The sample holds a few counts of this clonotype. The chain employs TRBV7-3 and TRBJ1-2; perhaps TRBD1 as D (5 bases). Germline V CDR1 and CDR2: SGHTA, FQGTGA. This CDR3 comprises 13 residues. V gave up 5 bases and J gave up 1 base, with 8 bases separating them. The CDR3 spells CASSLDNNYGYTF. The CDR3, as DNA: TGTGCCAGCAGCCTGGACAATAACTATGGCTACACCTTC.

There are many counts of this clonotype. V and J are TRBV6-2 or TRBV6-3 and TRBJ2-1, with TRBD2 matching over 10 bases. CDR1 and CDR2 from the germline V gene are MNHEY and SVGEGT. The V gene end was trimmed by 2 bases and the J gene end by 10 bases; junction bases not matched to a gene: 8. The CDR3 has 15 amino acids. CDR3 protein: CASSYGLAAQWEQFF. In DNA, the CDR3 is TGTGCCAGCAGTTACGGACTAGCGGCTCAATGGGAGCAGTTCTTC.

This chain uses TRBV29-1 with TRBJ2-2, with D possibly matching TRBD1 (5 bases). Germline lookup yields CDR1 SQVTM and CDR2 ANQGSEA. This CDR3 contains 14 residues. V lost 4 bases, J lost 3 bases, and 12 bases lay in between. In nucleotides, the CDR3 is TGCAGCGTTGGGATTGGGGCGGACACCGGGGAGCTGTTTTTT. It specifies CSVGIGADTGELFF.

The table lists this clonotype with many counts. A much larger clone lies a single base off, so this may be a read error. The chain uses TRBV28 and TRBJ2-7; 11 nucleotides line up with TRBD1. CDR1 MDHEN and CDR2 SYDVKM come from the germline V gene. J gave up 3 bases and V 5 bases, and 3 bases lay outside the gene matches. This CDR3 contains 14 residues. The CDR3 bases are TGTGCCAGCAGTATAGGGACAGGGGGCTACGAGCAGTACTTC. The encoded protein is CASSIGTGGYEQYF.

This clonotype was picked up a small number of times. The rearrangement uses TRBV11-1 and TRBJ2-7, with 8 bases identical to TRBD1. V lost 6 bases, J lost 5 bases, and 9 bases stayed unmatched. The germline gives CDR1 SGHAT, CDR2 FQDESV (reference sequence). This CDR3 has 14 residues. CDR3 in amino acids: CASSVPGQVHEQYF. The CDR3 DNA is TGTGCCAGCAGTGTACCGGGACAGGTCCACGAGCAGTACTTC.